Presented here are 16 T cell receptor beta chains from one specimen sequenced in a study of blood T cell repertoires in COVID-19. The repertoire was sequenced with immunoSEQ multiplex PCR; TCRdb's copy has only in-frame clones and lacks some. The repertoire consists of about 240,000 clones, with 80% to 90% occurring once and the leading ten covering under 5%. Sequences were obtained from peripheral blood. These receptors all come from a man aged 45 to 65 with acute or convalescent COVID-19.

This chain connects TRBV27 to TRBJ2-2; a possible D gene is TRBD2 (5 bases). Germline values: CDR1 MNHEY, CDR2 SMNVEV (reference sequence). This CDR3 is built from 15 residues. Between the trimmed V and J ends, which lost 6 bases and 4 bases, there was a span of 15 bases. The CDR3 nucleotides are TGTGCCAGCAGCTTCCGACGAGAGGGCACCGGGGAGCTGTTTTTT. Amino acid sequence: CASSFRREGTGELFF.

V usage is TRBV7-3 and J usage is TRBJ2-7; D not certain. The germline V and J ends were trimmed by 5 bases and 2 bases, with 10 bases remaining between them. CDR1 SGHTA and CDR2 FQGTGA come from the germline V gene. The CDR3 is 13 residues long. CDR3 sequence: CASSVGSTYEQYF. As DNA, the CDR3 is TGTGCCAGCAGCGTCGGTAGTACCTACGAGCAGTACTTC.

This sequence joins TRBV11-2 and TRBJ1-2; D remains unclear. The CDR3 is 15 amino acids. Trimming took off 0 bases at V and 2 bases at J, with 10 bases between the two ends. Germline CDR1 is SGHAT and CDR2 is FQNNGV. CDR3 protein: CASSLDPTHNYGYTF. CDR3 DNA sequence: TGTGCCAGCAGCTTAGACCCGACACACAACTATGGCTACACCTTC.

The CDR3 DNA is TGTGCCAGCAGGTCGGGGGTAGCGGGGGACAACCGGTACTTC. Protein product: CASRSGVAGDNRYF. The V call is TRBV6-5, the J call TRBJ2-7; 9 positions match TRBD2. CDR3 length equals 14 residues. V shed 6 bases and J 12 bases; nucleotides not matched to a gene: 15. Germline V gene lookup returns CDR1 MNHEY and CDR2 SVGAGI.

The V and J genes are TRBV6-5 and TRBJ2-3, with D maybe TRBD2 (6 bases). The length of the CDR3 is 15 residues. Germline V lookup: CDR1 MNHEY, CDR2 SVGAGI. V was cut by 7 bases and J by 1 base, with 15 bases left in between. The CDR3 region is CASTPAGSGTDTQYF. The CDR3 region has the DNA TGTGCCAGCACCCCGGCGGGGTCGGGCACAGATACGCAGTATTTT.

This clone has more than one count but fewer than ten. The genes are TRBV6-1 and TRBJ1-6; TRBD1 matches at 7 bases. V was clipped by 3 bases and J by 9 bases; unmatched bases: 5. This CDR3 comprises 14 residues. Germline CDR1 is MNHNS and CDR2 is SASEGT. CDR3 loop: CASSDDREVSPLHF. CDR3 coding DNA: TGTGCCAGCAGTGATGACAGGGAGGTTTCACCCCTCCACTTT.

V usage is TRBV2 and J usage is TRBJ1-5, with TRBD1 matching 7 bases. This CDR3 has 14 residues. Trimming cost V 9 bases and J 4 bases; bases outside gene matches: 9. CDR1 is SNHLY and CDR2 is FYNNEI in the germline V gene. The CDR3 loop is CASRGQGRNQPQHF. Here the CDR3 DNA reads TGTGCCAGTAGGGGGCAGGGAAGAAATCAGCCCCAGCATTTT. Filled out from reference TRBV2 and TRBJ1-5, the complete variable domain reads EPEVTQTPSHQVTQMGQEVILRCVPISNHLYFYWYRQILGQKVEFLVSFYNNEISEKSEIFDDQFSVERPDGSNFTLKIRSTKLEDSAMYFCASRGQGRNQPQHFGDGTRLSIL.

The chain has TRBV6-5 and TRBJ2-5; no firm D call. V was clipped by 6 bases and J by 1 base, with 12 bases between them. From germline, CDR1 is MNHEY and CDR2 SVGAGI. The CDR3 length is 14 residues. Here the CDR3 reads CASRFDSSQETQYF. The DNA of the CDR3 is TGTGCCAGCAGATTCGACTCCAGCCAAGAGACCCAGTACTTC.

This chain connects TRBV27 to TRBJ2-7; 7 bases align to TRBD2. The V segment lost 4 bases and the J segment 0 bases; nucleotides outside the gene matches: 9. Germline V gives CDR1 MNHEY, CDR2 SMNVEV (reference sequence). The CDR3 consists of 16 residues. The CDR3 region is CASSWGGSPRSYEQYF. The DNA of the CDR3 is TGTGCCAGCAGTTGGGGGGGGTCCCCCCGCTCCTACGAGCAGTACTTC.

This clone was observed a handful of times. The chain uses TRBV11-3 and TRBJ2-2, with 8 bases aligning to TRBD2. This CDR3 contains 15 residues. With 5 bases clipped from V and 8 bases from J, the junction kept 10 bases outside the gene matches. Germline values: CDR1 SGHNT, CDR2 YENEEA. The CDR3 coding sequence is TGTGCCAGCAGCCCCGTAGCGGGACTGGGGGGGGAGCTGTTTTTT. Translated: CASSPVAGLGGELFF.

The chain links TRBV10-3 to TRBJ1-5; TRBD1 might be the D (5 bases). Looked up from germline, CDR1 is ENHRY and CDR2 is SYGVKD. Trimming left V 0 bases short and J 1 base short, with 7 bases between. The CDR3 spans 15 residues. The CDR3 bases are TGTGCCATCAGTGAGTCTAGGACAAGCAATCAGCCCCAGCATTTT. It specifies CAISESRTSNQPQHF.

The rearrangement uses TRBV29-1 and TRBJ1-2, with D perhaps matching TRBD1 (6 bases). Germline CDR1 is SQVTM and CDR2 is ANQGSEA. V was trimmed by 5 bases and J by 5 bases, leaving 15 bases between them. There are 13 residues in the CDR3. Written as DNA, the CDR3 is TGCAGCGTTAAAGGGGGGGGATGGTATGGCTACACCTTC. Encoded protein: CSVKGGGWYGYTF.

This clone was seen only a few times. The chain's CDR3 is CASSPAKSTATNEKLFF. DNA for the CDR3: TGTGCCAGCAGCCCAGCAAAGTCGACAGCAACTAATGAAAAACTGTTTTTT. V gene TRBV7-8 combines with J gene TRBJ1-4; a possible D gene is TRBD1 (5 bases). This CDR3 is built from 17 residues. CDR1 is SGHVS and CDR2 is FQNEAQ in the germline V gene. V lost 5 bases, J lost 0 bases, and 16 bases lay in between.

This clone was detected only once. The gene calls are TRBV6-5 and TRBJ1-3; no clear D gene. The CDR3 sequence is 14 residues long. Trimming left V 8 bases short and J 0 bases short, with 11 bases between. Germline V lookup: CDR1 MNHEY, CDR2 SVGAGI. CDR3 protein: CASRPTISGNTIYF. The CDR3 region has the DNA TGTGCCAGCCGCCCCACAATCTCTGGAAACACCATATATTTT.

The gene calls are TRBV6-1 and TRBJ2-7, with 9 bases aligning to TRBD1. The CDR3 loop spans 16 amino acids. Germline CDR1 and CDR2: MNHNS and SASEGT. The trim removed 4 bases at V and 0 bases at J, leaving 7 bases unmatched. CDR3 DNA sequence: TGTGCCAGCAGTGTTTCCGGGACAGGGAGCTCCTACGAGCAGTACTTC. This codes for CASSVSGTGSSYEQYF.

The CDR3 here is CASGSSGGETQYF. The CDR3 DNA reads TGCGCCAGCGGATCTAGCGGGGGTGAGACCCAGTACTTC. The chain recombines TRBV10-1 with TRBJ2-5, with 10 bases fitting TRBD2. The CDR3 contains 13 residues. V was clipped by 8 bases and J by 5 bases; unmatched bases: 5. Germline loops: CDR1 WNHNN, CDR2 SYGVQD (reference sequence).